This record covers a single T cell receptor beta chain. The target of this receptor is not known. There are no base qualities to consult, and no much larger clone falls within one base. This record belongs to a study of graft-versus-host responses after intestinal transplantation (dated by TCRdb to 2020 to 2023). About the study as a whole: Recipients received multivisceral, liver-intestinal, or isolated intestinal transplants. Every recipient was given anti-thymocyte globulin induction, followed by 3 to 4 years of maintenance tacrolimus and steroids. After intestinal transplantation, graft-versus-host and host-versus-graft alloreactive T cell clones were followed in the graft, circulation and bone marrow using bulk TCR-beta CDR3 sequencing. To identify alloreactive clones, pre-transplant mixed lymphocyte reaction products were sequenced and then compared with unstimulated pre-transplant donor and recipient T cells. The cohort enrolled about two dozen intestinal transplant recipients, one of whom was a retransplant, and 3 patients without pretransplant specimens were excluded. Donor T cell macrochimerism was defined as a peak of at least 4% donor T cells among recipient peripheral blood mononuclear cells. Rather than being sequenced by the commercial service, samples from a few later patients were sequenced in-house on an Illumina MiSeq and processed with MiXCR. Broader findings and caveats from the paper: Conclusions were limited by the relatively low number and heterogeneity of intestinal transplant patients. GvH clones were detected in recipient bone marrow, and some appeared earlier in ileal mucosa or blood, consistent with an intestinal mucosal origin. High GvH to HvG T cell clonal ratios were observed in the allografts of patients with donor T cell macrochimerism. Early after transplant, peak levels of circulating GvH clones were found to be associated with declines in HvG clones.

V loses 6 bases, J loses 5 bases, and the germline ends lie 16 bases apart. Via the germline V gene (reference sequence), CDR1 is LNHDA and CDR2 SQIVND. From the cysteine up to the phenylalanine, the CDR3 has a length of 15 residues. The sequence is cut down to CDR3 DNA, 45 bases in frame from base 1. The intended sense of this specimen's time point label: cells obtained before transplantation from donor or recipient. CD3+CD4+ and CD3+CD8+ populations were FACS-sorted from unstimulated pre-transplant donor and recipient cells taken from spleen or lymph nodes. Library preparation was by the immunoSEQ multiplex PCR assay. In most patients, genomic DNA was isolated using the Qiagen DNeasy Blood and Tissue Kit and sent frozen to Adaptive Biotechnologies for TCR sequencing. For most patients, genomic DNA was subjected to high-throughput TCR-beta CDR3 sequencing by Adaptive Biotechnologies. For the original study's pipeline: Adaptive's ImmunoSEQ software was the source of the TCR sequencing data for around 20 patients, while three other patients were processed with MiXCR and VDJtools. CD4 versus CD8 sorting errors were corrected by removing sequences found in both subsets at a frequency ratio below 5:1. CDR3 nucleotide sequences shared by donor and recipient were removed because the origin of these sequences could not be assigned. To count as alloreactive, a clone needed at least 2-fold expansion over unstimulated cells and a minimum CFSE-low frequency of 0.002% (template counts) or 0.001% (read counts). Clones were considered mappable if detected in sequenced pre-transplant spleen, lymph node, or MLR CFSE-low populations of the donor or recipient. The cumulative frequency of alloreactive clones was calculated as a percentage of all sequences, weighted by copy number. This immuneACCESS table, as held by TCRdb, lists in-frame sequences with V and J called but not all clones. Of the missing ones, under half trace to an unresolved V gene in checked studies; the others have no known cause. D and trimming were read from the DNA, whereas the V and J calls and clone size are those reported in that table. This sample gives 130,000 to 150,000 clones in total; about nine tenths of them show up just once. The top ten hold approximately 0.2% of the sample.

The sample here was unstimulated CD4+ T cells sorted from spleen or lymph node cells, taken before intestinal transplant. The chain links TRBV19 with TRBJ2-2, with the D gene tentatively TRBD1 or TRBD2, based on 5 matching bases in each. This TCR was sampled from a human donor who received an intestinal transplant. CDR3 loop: CASRKRGMGTGELFF. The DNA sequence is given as TGTGCCAGTAGGAAACGGGGCATGGGGACCGGGGAGCTGTTTTTT.